What follows is one T cell receptor (beta chain) and its context. The antigen it recognizes is unknown. Base qualities are not provided; no much larger clone lies one nucleotide away. The ophthalmopathy patients had moderately to severely active disease, with a Clinical Activity Score of 3 or higher, a NOSPECS grade of 4 or higher, and a disease duration of less than 3 months. Anyone with other autoimmune diseases, uncontrolled infections, pregnancy or lactation was excluded from the study. Clinical symptoms, serum thyroxine, TRAb, thyroid ultrasound and orbital computed tomography were used for diagnosis. PBMCs were isolated from about 9 ml of fresh peripheral blood by Ficoll-Paque density gradient centrifugation. Total RNA was extracted with Trizol reagent and quality-checked on an Agilent 2100 Bioanalyzer. These data originate in a study of Graves' ophthalmopathy and Graves' hyperthyroidism (dated by TCRdb to the late 2010s). About the investigation overall: Peripheral blood was collected at initial diagnosis, before any treatment. In total, approximately 130 blood samples were TCR-sequenced: approximately 42 ophthalmopathy, some 75 hyperthyroidism and approximately 17 hyperthyroidism-to-ophthalmopathy patients. An independent validation cohort comprised some 19 hyperthyroidism patients and some 16 patients who later progressed from hyperthyroidism to ophthalmopathy. In over 5 hyperthyroidism patients, the T-cell repertoire of thyroid tissue was compared with the T-cell repertoire of blood. Once sampling was done, hyperthyroidism patients were given methimazole at a starting dose of 30 mg daily, while ophthalmopathy patients were given high-dose intravenous methylprednisolone. To explore V-J signatures that separate ophthalmopathy from hyperthyroidism, a discovery set of more than 95 patients was enrolled, consisting of about 45 with ophthalmopathy and roughly 59 with stable hyperthyroidism. TCR beta repertoire signatures were used to distinguish Graves' ophthalmopathy from Graves' hyperthyroidism and to predict progression to ophthalmopathy.

Results and caveats for the whole study, not just this receptor: In cross-validation, the 13-signature model distinguished ophthalmopathy from stable hyperthyroidism with approximately 90% sensitivity and about 81% specificity, while in the test set the corresponding values were about 80% and 75%. In validation, the model predicted ophthalmopathy progression with 55% to 71% sensitivity and around 72% specificity; some 13 predicted patients were CT-confirmed with GO in a median of approximately 6.5 months. Sample size was not predetermined statistically, and investigators were not blinded to group allocation. Most of the expanded thyroid clonotypes with a frequency above 0.001 were also detected in blood, and it was suggested that the thyroid immune response may be reflected by blood repertoires.

TCR beta CDR3 regions were amplified from RNA transcripts for repertoire sequencing. The first round was an RT-PCR using HTBI primers with the Qiagen OneStep RT-PCR kit, and this first round was followed by a second-round multiplex PCR, then size selection and purification. The libraries underwent paired-end sequencing with 100 bp reads on an Illumina HiSeq2000. The authors' analysis ran thus. Reads were processed with SOAPnuke, discarding reads with adapters, uncalled bases, mean Phred below 15, or no exact constant-primer or identifier match. COPE v1.2.5 was used to merge high-quality paired reads. Unique nucleotide sequences were defined as clonotypes and aligned to IMGT TRB V, D and J references using MiTCR v1.1. Analysis was restricted to V-J combinations with a frequency above 0.0001, which covered 99% to 99.2% of repertoires. A TCR clonal expansion and chaos score per V-J combination was defined as the ratio of F50 clonal expansion to chaos observed in the TCRdist matrix. Welch's t-statistics and random forest were used to narrow the features down to around twelve V-J combinations, which were then fed into a naive Bayes classifier. The similarity between thyroid and blood repertoires was quantified using the Morisita-Horn index. TCRdb reprocessing: public reads trimmed at Q25 with fastp, clones called with MiXCR, in-frame beta chains kept. Rows matching on CDR3 protein sequence are summarized as one entry with the most common DNA and genes. The V and J calls, along with clone size, are taken from TCRdb and not from the paper's own processing. This sample holds about 240,000 distinct CDR3 sequences; around 50% were observed only once. Clones ranked in the top ten supply about 45% of the sample.

The germline V gene specifies SGHTA as CDR1 and FQGTGA as CDR2. V drops 5 bases and J drops 0 bases, leaving 14 bases in between. Including cysteine and phenylalanine, the CDR3 has 17 amino acids. Only the CDR3 portion is preserved as DNA: 51 bases, with reading frame beginning at the first base. The sequenced sample consisted of peripheral blood. The TCR was taken from an adult man with Graves' ophthalmopathy. The receptor chain draws on TRBV7-3 and TRBJ2-6, with an unclear D gene assignment. The CDR3: CASSPLSTFSGANVLTF. In nucleotide form, the sequence is TGTGCCAGCAGCCCCCTATCTACCTTCTCTGGGGCCAACGTCCTGACTTTC.